This TCR beta chain is drawn from a study of blood T cells in healthy people across ages. A second PCR, run for roughly 7 to 12 cycles, used a sample-barcoded 5' primer plus a J-beta primer mix. Using its own MiXCR run on the 5' RACE reads, TCRdb lists one record per CDR3 protein. The table lists some 800,000 distinct CDR3 sequences, roughly 25% of them singletons, with more than 3% in the top ten. This clonotype was seen at least ten times. The donors, healthy Caucasians from Russia, were aged about 6 to 95. Germline V gene sequence: CDR1 MNHNY, CDR2 SVGAGI (reference sequence). This CDR3 has 15 residues. V lost 4 bases, J lost 8 bases, and 20 bases lay in between. This same sample was also part of a study on T cells of mothers and their children.

This TCR derives from a boy aged 5-17 years in good health. The source material was blood. This rearrangement joins TRBV6-6 to TRBJ1-2, with a tentative D call TRBD1 (5 bases). CDR3 nucleotide sequence: TGTGCCAGCAGTTCCCACATGGGGGGATCGGAAGGCTACACCTTC. Translating gives CASSSHMGGSEGYTF.